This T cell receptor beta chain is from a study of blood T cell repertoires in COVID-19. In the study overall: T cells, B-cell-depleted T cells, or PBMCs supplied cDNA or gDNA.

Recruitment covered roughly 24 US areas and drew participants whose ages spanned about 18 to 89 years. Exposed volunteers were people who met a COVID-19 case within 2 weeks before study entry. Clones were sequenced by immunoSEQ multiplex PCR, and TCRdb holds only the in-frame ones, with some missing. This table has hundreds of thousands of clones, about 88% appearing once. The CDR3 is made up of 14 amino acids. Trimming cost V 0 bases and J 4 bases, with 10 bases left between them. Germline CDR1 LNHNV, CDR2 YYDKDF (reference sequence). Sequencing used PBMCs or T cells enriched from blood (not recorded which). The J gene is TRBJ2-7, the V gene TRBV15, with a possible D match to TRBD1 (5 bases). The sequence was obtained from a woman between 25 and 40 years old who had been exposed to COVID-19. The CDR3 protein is CATSREGQGYEQYF. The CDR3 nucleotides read TGTGCCACCAGCAGAGAGGGCCAGGGATACGAGCAGTACTTC.